One sample yielded the 9 T cell receptor beta chains listed below, sequenced in a study of blood T cell repertoires in COVID-19. The protocol was immunoSEQ multiplex PCR, while the TCRdb copy is restricted to in-frame clones and leaves out a portion. The data show about 160,000 clones, with 75% to 90% seen just once and 3% to 3.5% held by the top ten. Sequenced: peripheral blood. These receptors all come from a human donor with acute or convalescent COVID-19. The donor label of this sample is uncertain.

About this clone: The sample holds other DNA sequences that translate to the same CDR3. This chain joins TRBV7-8 and TRBJ1-5; D is perhaps TRBD1 (6 bases). This CDR3 is 14 amino acids long. The germline V gene has CDR1 SGHVS and CDR2 FQNEAQ. The V and J ends lost 6 bases and 2 bases respectively, with 11 bases between them. This CDR3 reads CASSFRQGNQPQHF. The CDR3 DNA reads TGTGCCAGCAGTTTCCGACAGGGCAATCAGCCCCAGCATTTT. The full variable domain, rest sourced from reference TRBV7-8 and TRBJ1-5, is GAGVSQSPRYKVAKRGQDVALRCDPISGHVSLFWYQQALGQGPEFLTYFQNEAQLDKSGLPSDRFFAERPEGSVSTLKIQRTQQEDSAVYLCASSFRQGNQPQHFGDGTRLSIL.

V is TRBV9 and J is TRBJ2-5; TRBD2 matches 8 bases. V dropped 0 bases and J dropped 3; count of bases not matched to a gene: 10. In germline, CDR1 is SGDLS, CDR2 YYNGEE. This CDR3 spans 17 amino acids. The CDR3 bases are TGTGCCAGCAGCGTAGGGAGTAGCGGGGCATTGAAAGAGACCCAGTACTTC. Protein: CASSVGSSGALKETQYF.

The rearrangement uses TRBV18 and TRBJ1-2; TRBD1 matches 9 bases. Germline trimming cut 3 bases from V and 1 base from J; bases unmatched to any gene: 3. Germline CDR1 KGHSH, CDR2 LQKENI. The CDR3 spans 15 residues. CDR3 bases: TGTGCCAGCTCACCCCGGACAGGGGTTAACTATGGCTACACCTTC. It encodes CASSPRTGVNYGYTF.

V is TRBV6-5 and J is TRBJ1-1; possible D gene TRBD1, 5 bases. The V gene's germline CDR1 is MNHEY and CDR2 SVGAGI. The length of the CDR3 is 11 residues. Trimming took off 4 bases at V and 7 bases at J, with 7 bases between the two ends. The CDR3 spells CASSWGFEAFF. CDR3 DNA sequence: TGTGCCAGCAGTTGGGGCTTTGAAGCTTTCTTT.

The chain recombines TRBV15 with TRBJ1-2; 7 bases fit TRBD1. Per germline, CDR1 LNHNV and CDR2 YYDKDF (reference sequence). The CDR3 is made up of 18 amino acids. J was trimmed by 0 bases and V by 2 bases; bases with no gene match: 12. In DNA, the CDR3 is TGTGCCACCAGCAGAAGTGGAGGGGGCTCTGCTTCTAACTATGGCTACACCTTC. It yields the protein CATSRSGGGSASNYGYTF.

The chain joins TRBV5-1 to TRBJ2-3; a possible D gene is TRBD1 (6 bases). Germline values: CDR1 SGHRS, CDR2 YFSETQ. Between the trimmed V and J ends, which lost 6 bases and 1 base, there was a span of 15 bases. The CDR3 covers 15 residues. CDR3 sequence: CASNSEQGRTDTQYF. Here the CDR3 DNA reads TGCGCCAGCAACTCGGAGCAGGGGCGCACAGATACGCAGTATTTT. Supplemented by reference TRBV5-1 and TRBJ2-3, the full variable domain reads KAGVTQTPRYLIKTRGQQVTLSCSPISGHRSVSWYQQTPGQGLQFLFEYFSETQRNKGNFPGRFSGRQFSNSRSEMNVSTLELGDSALYLCASNSEQGRTDTQYFGPGTRLTVL.

The count of this clone is one. The chain couples TRBV30 to TRBJ2-1, with 8 bases identical to TRBD2. From germline, CDR1 is GTSNPN and CDR2 SVGIG (reference sequence). The CDR3 has 17 residues. V gave up 0 bases and J gave up 4 bases; unmatched junction bases: 11. The CDR3 is CAWSVAGRGIGYNEQFF. The CDR3 region has the DNA TGTGCCTGGAGTGTAGCCGGGAGGGGGATCGGTTACAATGAGCAGTTCTTC.

The chain joins TRBV5-1 to TRBJ1-2; possibly TRBD1 for D (5 bases). The CDR3 runs to 13 residues. Germline lookup yields CDR1 SGHRS and CDR2 YFSETQ. V lost 6 bases and J lost 4, with 13 bases in between. This CDR3 is CASMEQGTYGYTF. The CDR3 coding sequence is TGCGCCAGCATGGAGCAGGGTACCTATGGCTACACCTTC.

This chain joins TRBV27 and TRBJ1-2; D is possibly TRBD1 (5 bases). This CDR3 has 16 amino acids. Trimming left V 4 bases short and J 3 bases short, with 18 bases between. CDR1 is MNHEY, CDR2 SMNVEV, per germline (reference sequence). In nucleotides, the CDR3 is TGTGCCAGCAGTTCCGAACGTGGGCAGGGTGACTATGGCTACACCTTC. It specifies CASSSERGQGDYGYTF.